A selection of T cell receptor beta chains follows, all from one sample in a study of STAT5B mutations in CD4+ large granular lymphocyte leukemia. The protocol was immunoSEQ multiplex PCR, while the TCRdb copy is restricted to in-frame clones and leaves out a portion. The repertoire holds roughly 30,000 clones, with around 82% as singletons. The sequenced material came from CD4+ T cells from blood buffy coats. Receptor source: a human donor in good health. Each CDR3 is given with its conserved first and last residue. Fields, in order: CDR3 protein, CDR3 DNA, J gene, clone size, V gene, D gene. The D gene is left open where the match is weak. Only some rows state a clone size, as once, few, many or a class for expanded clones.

CASRPTGSDYTF | TGTGCCAGCAGGCCGACAGGGTCGGACTACACCTTC | TRBJ1-2 | NA | TRBV11-2 | TRBD1
CASSPTTGQETQYF | TGCGCCAGCAGCCCTACTACGGGGCAAGAGACCCAGTACTTC | TRBJ2-5 | NA | TRBV5-1 | NA
CASSLRGRGPEQYF | TGTGCCAGCAGCTTAAGGGGGAGGGGACCCGAGCAGTACTTC | TRBJ2-7 | NA | TRBV5-6 | NA
CASSYSGGVRTGELFF | TGTGCCAGCAGTTACTCGGGCGGGGTCCGAACCGGGGAGCTGTTTTTT | TRBJ2-2 | NA | TRBV6-6 | NA
CASSYSSVGEKLFF | TGTGCCAGCAGTTACTCGAGCGTTGGGGAAAAACTGTTTTTT | TRBJ1-4 | NA | TRBV6-5 | NA
CASSIMTSGGYEQFF | TGTGCCAGTAGTATAATGACTAGCGGGGGCTATGAGCAGTTCTTC | TRBJ2-1 | NA | TRBV19 | TRBD2
CASSPGPNTEAFF | TGTGCCAGCAGCCCGGGTCCGAACACTGAAGCTTTCTTT | TRBJ1-1 | NA | TRBV7-2 | NA
CASSPTGGSAQPQHF | TGTGCCAGCAGCCCAACAGGGGGATCAGCCCAGCCCCAGCATTTT | TRBJ1-5 | NA | TRBV7-2 | TRBD1
CASSARGQPQHF | TGTGCCAGCAGTGCCAGGGGCCAGCCCCAGCATTTT | TRBJ1-5 | once | TRBV6-5 | NA
CASSLGGGRNQPQHF | TGCGCCAGCAGCTTGGGCGGGGGCCGCAATCAGCCCCAGCATTTT | TRBJ1-5 | NA | TRBV5-1 | NA
CASSPGGTETQYF | TGTGCCAGCTCACCGGGCGGGACAGAGACCCAGTACTTC | TRBJ2-5 | NA | TRBV18 | NA
CSVSMNTEAFF | TGCAGCGTGTCAATGAACACTGAAGCTTTCTTT | TRBJ1-1 | few | TRBV29-1 | NA
CASRPRDWAGDTQYF | TGTGCCAGCAGGCCCCGGGACTGGGCAGGGGATACGCAGTATTTT | TRBJ2-3 | few | TRBV6-4 | NA
CAISESMNTGGDREKLFF | TGTGCCATCAGTGAGTCGATGAACACCGGAGGGGATAGGGAAAAACTGTTTTTT | TRBJ1-4 | NA | TRBV10-3 | NA
CASSLAGVKTDTQYF | TGCGCCAGCAGCTTAGCAGGGGTGAAGACAGATACGCAGTATTTT | TRBJ2-3 | NA | TRBV5-1 | NA
CASSLGRNTEAFF | TGTGCCAGCAGCTTAGGACGGAACACTGAAGCTTTCTTT | TRBJ1-1 | NA | TRBV11-3 | NA
CASSTQRSPEAFF | TGTGCCAGCAGCACCCAACGCTCCCCTGAAGCTTTCTTT | TRBJ1-1 | few | TRBV7-2 | NA
CSVDRLAGGNEQFF | TGCAGCGTTGACCGGCTAGCGGGCGGCAATGAGCAGTTCTTC | TRBJ2-1 | NA | TRBV29-1 | TRBD2
CASSEGTGSDTQYF | TGTGCCAGCAGCGAAGGGACAGGGTCAGATACGCAGTATTTT | TRBJ2-3 | NA | TRBV7-3 | TRBD1
CASSPPGGETQYF | TGTGCCAGCTCACCGCCGGGGGGGGAGACCCAGTACTTC | TRBJ2-5 | NA | TRBV18 | TRBD2
CAWSVRGFGTEAFF | TGTGCCTGGAGTGTAAGAGGATTCGGGACTGAAGCTTTCTTT | TRBJ1-1 | NA | TRBV30 | NA
CASSPGAPPETQYF | TGTGCCAGCAGCCCGGGAGCCCCGCCAGAGACCCAGTACTTC | TRBJ2-5 | NA | TRBV21-1 | NA
CASSLARGPSGYEQYF | TGTGCCAGCAGCTTAGCGCGGGGGCCTAGCGGCTACGAGCAGTACTTC | TRBJ2-7 | NA | TRBV7-2 | NA
CASSTLRQGAYNEQFF | TGTGCCAGTAGTACTCTCCGACAGGGGGCCTACAATGAGCAGTTCTTC | TRBJ2-1 | NA | TRBV19 | TRBD1
CASSPGSYQPQHF | TGTGCCAGCAGTCCCGGCTCTTATCAGCCCCAGCATTTT | TRBJ1-5 | NA | TRBV2 | NA
CASSSGGIGNTIYF | TGTGCCAGCAGCTCGGGGGGCATTGGAAACACCATATATTTT | TRBJ1-3 | few | TRBV7-2 | NA
CASGGESTDTQYF | TGTGCCAGCGGTGGCGAAAGCACAGATACGCAGTATTTT | TRBJ2-3 | NA | TRBV2 | NA
CASSPGLFF | TGTGCCAGCAGCCCAGGACTGTTTTTT | TRBJ1-4 | NA | TRBV3-2 | NA
CASSTGTPNTEAFF | TGCGCCAGCAGTACCGGGACCCCGAACACTGAAGCTTTCTTT | TRBJ1-1 | NA | TRBV5-1 | NA
CASSARLDRTDTQYF | TGTGCCAGCAGCGCGAGACTAGACCGCACAGATACGCAGTATTTT | TRBJ2-3 | NA | TRBV7-8 | NA
CASSLGVNTEAFF | TGTGCCAGCAGCTTAGGCGTGAACACTGAAGCTTTCTTT | TRBJ1-1 | NA | TRBV11-3 | NA
CASSPGGTGAPLYF | TGTGCCAGCAGCCCAGGTGGGACAGGGGCTCCCCTTTACTTC | TRBJ2-5 | NA | TRBV11-2 | TRBD1
CASSVGTGRYEQYF | TGTGCCAGCAGCGTAGGGACAGGGCGGTACGAGCAGTACTTC | TRBJ2-7 | NA | TRBV9 | TRBD1
CASSVEGKKYNTIYF | TGTGCCAGCAGCGTAGAAGGGAAAAAATATAACACCATATATTTT | TRBJ1-3 | NA | TRBV9 | NA
CASSLNRRTYEQYF | TGTGCCAGCAGCTTAAACAGGAGAACCTACGAGCAGTACTTC | TRBJ2-7 | NA | TRBV7-2 | NA
CASSPRGLGNTQYF | TGTGCCAGCAGCCCCCGTGGGTTAGGGAATACGCAGTATTTT | TRBJ2-3 | NA | TRBV7-2 | NA
CASRRGSYNEQFF | TGTGCCAGCAGACGGGGCTCCTACAATGAGCAGTTCTTC | TRBJ2-1 | NA | TRBV27 | NA
CASSWAGAGRETQYF | TGTGCCAGCAGCTGGGCGGGGGCAGGGCGAGAGACCCAGTACTTC | TRBJ2-5 | NA | TRBV7-2 | NA
CASRKGGGDTQYF | TGTGCCAGCAGGAAGGGGGGCGGTGATACGCAGTATTTT | TRBJ2-3 | NA | TRBV6-4 | NA
CASSSRTGGNTIYF | TGTGCCAGCAGCTCCAGGACAGGGGGAAACACCATATATTTT | TRBJ1-3 | NA | TRBV13 | TRBD1
CASSSLGGVGADTQYF | TGTGCCAGCAGCTCATTGGGCGGGGTCGGGGCAGATACGCAGTATTTT | TRBJ2-3 | NA | TRBV7-2 | NA
CASSLAEGYGYTF | TGCGCCAGCAGCTTGGCCGAGGGCTATGGCTACACCTTC | TRBJ1-2 | NA | TRBV5-1 | NA
CASSMGQDLGYTF | TGTGCCAGCAGCATGGGACAGGATCTTGGCTACACCTTC | TRBJ1-2 | few | TRBV7-2 | TRBD1
CASSRTGQGATEAFF | TGTGCCAGCAGCCGAACGGGACAGGGGGCCACTGAAGCTTTCTTT | TRBJ1-1 | NA | TRBV6-5 | TRBD1
CATSSRGMNTEAFF | TGTGCCACCAGCAGTAGAGGAATGAACACTGAAGCTTTCTTT | TRBJ1-1 | NA | TRBV15 | NA
CASSTYQGALISPLHF | TGTGCCAGTAGTACCTACCAGGGGGCGCTTATTTCACCCCTCCACTTT | TRBJ1-6 | NA | TRBV19 | TRBD1